The 2 T cell receptor beta chains below come from one sample, sequenced in a study of blood T cell repertoires in COVID-19. The repertoire was sequenced with immunoSEQ multiplex PCR; TCRdb's copy has only in-frame clones and lacks some. The sample records more than 250,000 clones, more than 75% being singletons. The sample consisted of peripheral blood. These receptors all stem from a man aged 45 to 65 with active or convalescent COVID-19.

The chain combines TRBV5-1 with TRBJ1-6; D gene uncertain. The CDR3 consists of 16 residues. The V end was cut by 0 bases, the J end by 5 bases, with 12 bases between. The germline V gene encodes CDR1 SGHRS and CDR2 YFSETQ. CDR3 nucleotides: TGCGCCAGCAGCTTGGGATCGAGGGCAAATAATTCACCCCTCCACTTT. It translates to CASSLGSRANNSPLHF.

This chain links TRBV27 with TRBJ2-7; TRBD1 is a possible D gene (6 bases). With 11 bases removed from V and 5 bases from J, the gap between germline ends came to 13 bases. This CDR3 comprises 11 residues. CDR1 is MNHEY and CDR2 is SMNVEV in the germline V gene (reference sequence). The CDR3 nucleotides are TGTGCCGCCCAGGGGACCAACGAGCAGTACTTC. It encodes CAAQGTNEQYF.